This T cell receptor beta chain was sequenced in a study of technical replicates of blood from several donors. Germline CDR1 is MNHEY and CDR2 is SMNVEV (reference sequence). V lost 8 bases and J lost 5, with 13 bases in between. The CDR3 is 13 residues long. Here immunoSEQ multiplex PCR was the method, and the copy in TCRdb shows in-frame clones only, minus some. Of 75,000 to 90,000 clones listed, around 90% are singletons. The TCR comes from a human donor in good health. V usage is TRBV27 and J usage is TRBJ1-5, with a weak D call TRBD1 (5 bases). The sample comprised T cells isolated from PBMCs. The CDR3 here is CASRRGYDQPQHF. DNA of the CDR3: TGTGCCAGCCGTAGGGGCTATGATCAGCCCCAGCATTTT.